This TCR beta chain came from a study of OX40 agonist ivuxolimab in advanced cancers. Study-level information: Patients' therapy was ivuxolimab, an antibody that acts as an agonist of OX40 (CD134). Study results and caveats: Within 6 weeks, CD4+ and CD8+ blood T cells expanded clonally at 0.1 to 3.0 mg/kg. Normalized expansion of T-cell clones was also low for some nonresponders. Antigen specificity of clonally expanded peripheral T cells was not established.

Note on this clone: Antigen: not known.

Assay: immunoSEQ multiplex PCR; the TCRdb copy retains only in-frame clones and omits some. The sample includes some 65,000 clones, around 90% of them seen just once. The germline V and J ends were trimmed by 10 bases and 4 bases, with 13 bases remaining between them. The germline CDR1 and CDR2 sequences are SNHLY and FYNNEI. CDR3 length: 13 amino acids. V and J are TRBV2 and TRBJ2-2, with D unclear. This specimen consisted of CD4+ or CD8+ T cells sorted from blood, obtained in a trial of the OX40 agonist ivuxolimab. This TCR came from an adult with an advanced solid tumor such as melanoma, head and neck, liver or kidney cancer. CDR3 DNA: TGTGCCACCCGTCGTGATACCACCGGGGAGCTGTTTTTT. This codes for CATRRDTTGELFF. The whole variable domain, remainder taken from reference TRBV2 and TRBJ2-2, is EPEVTQTPSHQVTQMGQEVILRCVPISNHLYFYWYRQILGQKVEFLVSFYNNEISEKSEIFDDQFSVERPDGSNFTLKIRSTKLEDSAMYFCATRRDTTGELFFGEGSRLTVL.